Listed here is a single TCR beta chain. This sample was taken from a study of blood T cell repertoires in COVID-19. Individuals aged about 18 to 95 years were recruited from 24 US areas. Participants reported their clinical history, and cohort assignment relied on those reports. The assay was immunoSEQ multiplex PCR, and TCRdb's table has in-frame clones only and misses some. The sample lists roughly 170,000 clones, roughly 80% occurring once. Per germline, CDR1 MGHRA and CDR2 YSYEKL. Unmatched junction bases numbered 3, after V lost 3 bases and J lost 1 base. The CDR3 is 15 amino acids. The specimen was PBMCs or T cells enriched from blood (not recorded which). The TCR comes from a woman aged 50 to 60 who had recovered from COVID-19. The chain uses TRBV4-1 and TRBJ2-1, with 7 bases that match TRBD1. This CDR3 reads CASSQWGQSYNEQFF. The CDR3 DNA follows: TGCGCCAGCAGCCAGTGGGGACAGTCCTACAATGAGCAGTTCTTC.